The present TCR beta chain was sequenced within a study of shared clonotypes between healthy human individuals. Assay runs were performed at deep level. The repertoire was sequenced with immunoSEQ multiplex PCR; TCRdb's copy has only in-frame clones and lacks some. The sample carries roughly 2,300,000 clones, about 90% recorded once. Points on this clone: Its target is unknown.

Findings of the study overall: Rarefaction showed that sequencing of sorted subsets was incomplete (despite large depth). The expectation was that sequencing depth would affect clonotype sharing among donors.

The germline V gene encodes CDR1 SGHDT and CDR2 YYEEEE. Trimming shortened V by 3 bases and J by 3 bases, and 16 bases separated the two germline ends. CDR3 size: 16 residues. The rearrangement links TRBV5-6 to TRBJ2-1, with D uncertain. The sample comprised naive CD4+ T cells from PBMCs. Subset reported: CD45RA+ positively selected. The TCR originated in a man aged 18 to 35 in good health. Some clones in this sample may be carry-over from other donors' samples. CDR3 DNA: TGTGCCAGCAGCTGGCCTTCTGCGAATATCTACAATGAGCAGTTCTTC. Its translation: CASSWPSANIYNEQFF.